Listed here are 27 T cell receptor beta chains from one sample, sequenced in a study of breast tumors, draining lymph nodes, adjacent tissues. Axillary draining lymph nodes of breast cancer patients supplied the node samples. Each CDR3 protein gets one entry after TCRdb re-called the multiplex PCR reads with MiXCR. The table records 270,000 or so distinct CDR3 sequences, roughly 30% of them present only once. Sequenced: axillary lymph node tissue. The receptors originated from a female donor with breast cancer. Some clones in this sample may be carry-over from other donors' samples.

This clonotype was recorded a few times. A much larger clone lies a single base off, so this may be a read error. The V call is TRBV7-2, the J call TRBJ2-1, with 12 bases identical to TRBD2. Germline loops: CDR1 SGHTA, CDR2 FQGNSA. The length of the CDR3 is 15 residues. In DNA form, the CDR3 reads TGTGCCAGCAGCTCCCAACTAGCGGGAGGTAATGAGCAGCTCTTC. Translation gives CASSSQLAGGNEQLF. The full variable domain, completed using reference TRBV7-2 and TRBJ2-1, is GAGVSQSPSNKVTEKGKDVELRCDPISGHTALYWYRQSLGQGLEFLIYFQGNSAPDKSGLPSDRFSAERTGGSVSTLTIQRTQQEDSAVYLCASSSQLAGGNEQLFGPGTRLTVL.

About this clonotype: A much larger clone lies one base from this, so it may be a read error. The chain couples TRBV12-3 or TRBV12-4 to TRBJ1-5; 7 bases are a match to TRBD1. Germline trimming cut 7 bases from V and 0 bases from J; bases unmatched to any gene: 9. The CDR3 sequence is 16 residues long. CDR3 in DNA: TGTGCCAGCACCCAGGGGGGATTTTATAGCAATCAGCCCCAGCATTTT. Amino acid sequence: CASTQGGFYSNQPQHF.

The J gene is TRBJ2-2, the V gene TRBV2; D is ambiguous. Trimming removed 10 bases at V and 0 bases at J, with 12 bases between. CDR1 and CDR2 from the germline V gene are SNHLY and FYNNEI. CDR3 size: 14 residues. The CDR3 loop is CATGRSANTGELFF. The CDR3 nucleotides are TGTGCCACAGGAAGGAGCGCGAACACCGGGGAGCTGTTTTTT.

Worth noting for this clonotype: With a much larger clone just one base away, this may be a read error. The J gene is TRBJ1-5, the V gene TRBV4-1; tentatively, D is TRBD1 (5 bases). Germline V gene data show CDR1 as MGHRA and CDR2 as YSYEKL. This CDR3 region has 14 residues. CDR3 coding DNA: TGCGCCAACAGCCAAGAGCCAGGGCCGGTACCCCAGCATTTT. It codes for CANSQEPGPVPQHF.

The V call is TRBV12-3 or TRBV12-4, the J call TRBJ2-5; TRBD1 matches 10 bases. The V segment lost 6 bases and the J segment 12 bases; nucleotides outside the gene matches: 10. The CDR3 sequence is 13 residues long. CDR3 sequence (DNA): TGTGCCAGCAGCCGGACAGGGGGGCGGGAAGAGTACTTC. This sequence encodes CASSRTGGREEYF.

Of note for this clonotype: Possible read error: a much larger clone is one base away. The rearrangement uses TRBV4-2 and TRBJ2-7; D might be TRBD2 (7 bases). Trimming removed 1 base at V and 2 bases at J, with 12 bases between. The CDR3 has 15 residues. Germline CDR1 is LGHNA and CDR2 is YNFKEQ. The CDR3 protein is CASSQGRGAAYEQYF. DNA of the CDR3: TGTGCCAGCAGCCAAGGACGGGGGGCCGCCTACGAGCAGTACTTC.

With regard to this clonotype: This sequence may be a read error, since a much larger clone differs from it by one base. V usage is TRBV4-1 and J usage is TRBJ2-1; D remains ambiguous. The V gene's germline CDR1 is MGHRA and CDR2 YSYEKL. The V gene lost 4 bases and the J gene lost 5 bases, with 12 bases spanning the gap. The CDR3 length is 14 residues. Here the CDR3 DNA reads TGCGCCAGCAGCCGAAGCGATCGGGACAATGAGCAGTTCTTC. Encoded protein: CASSRSDRDNEQFF.

This clonotype was observed many times. The V gene is TRBV11-1, the J gene TRBJ2-2, with 13 bases identical to TRBD2. The CDR3 is 16 residues long. The V gene end was trimmed by 1 base and the J gene end by 8 bases; junction bases not matched to a gene: 4. CDR1 and CDR2 from the germline V gene are SGHAT and FQDESV (reference sequence). The CDR3 bases are TGTGCCAGCAGCTTAGGGACTAGCGGGAGATCAGGGGAGCTGTTTTTT. Its protein is CASSLGTSGRSGELFF. The full variable domain, in which reference TRBV11-1 and TRBJ2-2 provide the parts outside the CDR3, is EAEVAQSPRYKITEKSQAVAFWCDPISGHATLYWYRQILGQGPELLVQFQDESVVDDSQLPKDRFSAERLKGVDSTLKIQPAELGDSAMYLCASSLGTSGRSGELFFGEGSRLTVL.

To note about this clonotype: Germline is not matched at one junction end, which may reflect a read error. This chain links TRBV19 with TRBJ2-7; 9 bases agree with TRBD1. This CDR3 comprises 15 residues. Per the germline V gene, CDR1 is LNHDA and CDR2 is SQIVND (reference sequence). As DNA, the CDR3 is TGTGCCGGTAGTTCCCCCCCGGGACAGGGCTACGAGCAGTACTTC. Its translation is CAGSSPPGQGYEQYF.

Concerning this clonotype itself: A much larger clone lies a single base off, so this may be a read error. The chain links TRBV20-1 to TRBJ2-5; maybe TRBD2 (5 bases). Germline CDR1 reads DFQATT; CDR2 reads SNEGSKA (reference sequence). CDR3 length equals 12 residues. The CDR3 region is CSARDLGETPYF. CDR3 in DNA: TGCAGTGCTAGAGATCTTGGGGAGACCCCGTACTTC.

This clonotype was detected ten times or more. The chain couples TRBV7-3 to TRBJ2-5; TRBD2 agrees at 14 bases. Germline V CDR1 and CDR2: SGHTA, FQGTGA. V was pared by 5 bases and J by 1 base, with 9 bases of the junction left unmatched. The CDR3 runs to 18 residues. The CDR3 loop is CASSETGTSGRGQETQYF. For the CDR3, the DNA is TGTGCCAGCAGCGAAACCGGGACTAGCGGGAGAGGCCAAGAGACCCAGTACTTC. Full variable domain (missing parts from reference TRBV7-3 and TRBJ2-5): GAGVSQTPSNKVTEKGKYVELRCDPISGHTALYWYRQSLGQGPEFLIYFQGTGAADDSGLPNDRFFAVRPEGSVSTLKIQRTERGDSAVYLCASSETGTSGRGQETQYFGPGTRLLVL.

As for this clonotype: At one end the junction does not follow the germline gene, possibly because of a read error. This rearrangement joins TRBV19 to TRBJ1-5; D remains unclear. Germline assignment: CDR1 LNHDA and CDR2 SQIVND (reference sequence). This CDR3 comprises 15 residues. The CDR3 protein is CASTDRGWSNQPQHF. CDR3 coding DNA: TGCGCCAGTACCGATCGGGGATGGAGCAATCAGCCCCAGCATTTT.

V usage is TRBV7-3 and J usage is TRBJ1-1; TRBD1 might be the D (5 bases). V was shortened by 4 bases and J by 4 bases, with 13 bases between the two germline ends. Germline CDR1 is SGHTA and CDR2 is FQGTGA. The CDR3 loop spans 14 amino acids. In DNA form, the CDR3 reads TGTGCCAGCAGCTCCGGGACGGAAATCACTGAAGCTTTCTTT. Protein: CASSSGTEITEAFF.

This rearrangement joins TRBV24-1 to TRBJ2-3; a possible D gene is TRBD1 (5 bases). The DNA end lines up better with TRBJ1-5; the J call may be wrong. CDR1 and CDR2 from the germline V gene are KGHDR and SFDVKD. There are 17 residues in the CDR3. The CDR3 protein is CATSGPGLAGRADTQHF. Here the CDR3 DNA reads TGTGCCACCAGTGGGCCGGGACTAGCGGGTAGAGCAGATACGCAGCATTTT.

Ten or more counts support this clonotype. The chain combines TRBV13 with TRBJ2-1, with TRBD1 as a possible D gene (5 bases). Germline-derived CDR1 and CDR2 are PRHDT and FYEKMQ (reference sequence). Trimming took 6 bases from V and 0 from J, leaving 9 bases between them. This CDR3 is built from 14 residues. The CDR3 loop is CASRAGNSYNEQFF. For the CDR3, the DNA is TGTGCCAGCAGAGCAGGGAACTCCTACAATGAGCAGTTCTTC. The full variable domain, completed using reference TRBV13 and TRBJ2-1, is AAGVIQSPRHLIKEKRETATLKCYPIPRHDTVYWYQQGPGQDPQFLISFYEKMQSDKGSIPDRFSAQQFSDYHSELNMSSLELGDSALYFCASRAGNSYNEQFFGPGTRLTVL.

This clonotype was picked up many times. This sequence joins TRBV20-1 and TRBJ2-1; 8 nucleotides align to TRBD2. The CDR3 covers 14 residues. The junction had 4 bases not matched to a gene; V was cut back by 4 bases and J by 2 bases. CDR1 is DFQATT, CDR2 SNEGSKA, per germline (reference sequence). The CDR3 loop is CSATLAGTYNEQFF. For the CDR3, the DNA is TGCAGTGCTACGTTAGCGGGAACCTACAATGAGCAGTTCTTC.

This clonotype has a count of ten or more. The rearrangement links TRBV6-1 to TRBJ1-6; no definite D call. The V end was cut by 5 bases, the J end by 0 bases, with 14 bases between. In germline, CDR1 is MNHNS, CDR2 SASEGT. The CDR3 is 17 amino acids. The CDR3, as DNA: TGTGCCAGCAGTCAAAGTAGGGTTGGCTCCTATAATTCACCCCTCCACTTT. Residues: CASSQSRVGSYNSPLHF.

This clonotype was counted only a few times. The chain combines TRBV30 with TRBJ2-7, with TRBD2 identical over 13 bases. From germline, CDR1 is GTSNPN and CDR2 SVGIG (reference sequence). The CDR3 runs to 14 residues. Trimming removed 3 bases from V and 7 bases from J; junction bases left unmatched: 6. This CDR3 reads CAWRRSGLAGEQYF. For the CDR3, the DNA is TGTGCCTGGAGGCGTTCGGGACTAGCGGGAGAGCAGTACTTC.

The V and J genes are TRBV9 and TRBJ2-7; tentatively, D is TRBD2 (5 bases). The length of the CDR3 is 17 residues. In germline, CDR1 is SGDLS, CDR2 YYNGEE. The V and J ends lost 4 bases and 6 bases respectively, with 26 bases between them. The CDR3: CASSYYSLASTASEQYF. The CDR3 DNA reads TGTGCCAGCAGCTACTACTCATTAGCGTCCACGGCCTCCGAGCAGTACTTC.

This clonotype was seen just once. The V gene is TRBV13, the J gene TRBJ1-5; 8 nucleotides match TRBD1. Germline V gene sequence: CDR1 PRHDT, CDR2 FYEKMQ (reference sequence). This CDR3 has 15 amino acids. The V and J ends lost 5 bases and 3 bases, in that order; junction bases with no gene match: 6. The CDR3 sequence is CASSPGQGFNQPQHF. The DNA for the CDR3 is TGTGCCAGCAGCCCAGGACAGGGATTCAATCAGCCCCAGCATTTT.

The chain uses TRBV13 and TRBJ2-1; TRBD2 agrees at 7 bases. Germline trimming cut 4 bases from V and 7 bases from J; bases unmatched to any gene: 4. The CDR3 contains 13 residues. CDR1 and CDR2 from the germline V gene are PRHDT and FYEKMQ (reference sequence). The CDR3 nucleotides read TGTGCCAGCAGCTCGGGACTACCAAATGAGCAGTTCTTC. It translates to CASSSGLPNEQFF.

This clonotype was observed at least ten times. V and J are TRBV6-5 and TRBJ1-6, with D tentatively TRBD1 (6 bases). This CDR3 is 14 amino acids long. Trimming removed 0 bases at V and 7 bases at J, with 7 bases between. In germline, CDR1 is MNHEY, CDR2 SVGAGI. CDR3 nucleotides: TGTGCCAGCAGTTACTCGGACAGCAATTCACCCCTCCACTTT. Its translation: CASSYSDSNSPLHF.

This clonotype was detected ten times or more. The V gene is TRBV9, the J gene TRBJ2-5; D gene unclear. The CDR3 totals 14 residues. The V end lost 6 bases, the J end lost 4 bases, and 16 bases lay between the germline ends. The germline V gene has CDR1 SGDLS and CDR2 YYNGEE. CDR3 protein: CASTPLESAETQYF. CDR3 coding DNA: TGTGCCAGCACCCCTCTAGAATCTGCAGAGACCCAGTACTTC.

This clonotype was seen a handful of times. A much larger clonotype is one base distant, so this may be a read error. This sequence joins TRBV7-9 and TRBJ2-1; TRBD1 matches 11 bases. This CDR3 spans 15 amino acids. The germline CDR1 and CDR2 sequences are SEHNR and FQNEAQ (reference sequence). The chain's CDR3 is CASSVGTGGYNEQLF. The CDR3 DNA sequence: TGTGCCAGCAGCGTCGGGACAGGGGGTTACAATGAGCAGCTCTTC.

This clonotype showed up many times. The chain recombines TRBV20-1 with TRBJ1-2; 7 positions match TRBD1. V was clipped by 3 bases and J by 3 bases; unmatched bases: 1. The CDR3 runs to 12 residues. The germline V gene has CDR1 DFQATT and CDR2 SNEGSKA (reference sequence). The CDR3 DNA reads TGCAGTGCTAGCGGGACAGACTATGGCTACACCTTC. This sequence encodes CSASGTDYGYTF.

The V gene is TRBV7-2, the J gene TRBJ2-3; possible D gene TRBD2, 6 bases. This CDR3 region has 15 residues. CDR1 and CDR2 (germline): SGHTA, FQGNSA. V dropped 6 bases and J dropped 0 bases, with 13 bases sitting between them. CDR3 coding DNA: TGTGCCAGCAGTTACTCGCGGGGTAGCACAGATACGCAGTATTTT. It specifies CASSYSRGSTDTQYF.

This clonotype has just a few counts. At one end the junction does not follow the germline gene, possibly because of a read error. The V call is TRBV6-6, the J call TRBJ1-2; D unclear. The CDR3 covers 13 residues. Looked up from germline, CDR1 is MNHNY and CDR2 is SVGAGI (reference sequence). CDR3 in DNA: TGTGCCAGCAGTCACTCGGAGTCCTATGGCTACACCTTC. It specifies CASSHSESYGYTF.